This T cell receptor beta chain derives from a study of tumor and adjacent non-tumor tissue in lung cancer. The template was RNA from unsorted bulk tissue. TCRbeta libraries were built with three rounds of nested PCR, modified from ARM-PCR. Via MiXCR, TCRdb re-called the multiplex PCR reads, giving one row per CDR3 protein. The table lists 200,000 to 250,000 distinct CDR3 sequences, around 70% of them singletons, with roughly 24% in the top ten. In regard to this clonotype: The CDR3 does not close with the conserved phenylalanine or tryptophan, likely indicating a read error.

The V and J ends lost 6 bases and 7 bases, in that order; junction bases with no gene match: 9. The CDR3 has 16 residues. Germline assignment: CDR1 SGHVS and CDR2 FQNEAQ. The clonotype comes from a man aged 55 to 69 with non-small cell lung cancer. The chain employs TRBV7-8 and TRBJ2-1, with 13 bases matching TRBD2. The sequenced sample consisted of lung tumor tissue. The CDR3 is CASRRTSGRAGNEQFY. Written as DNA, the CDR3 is TGTGCCAGCAGGCGTACTAGCGGGAGGGCCGGGAATGAGCAGTTCTAC.